This TCR beta chain comes out of a study of shared clonotypes between healthy human individuals. Whole-study results and caveats: Researchers sampled blood only, noting tissue repertoires likely differ. How much donors shared clonotypes was expected to be affected by sequencing depth.

Tens of millions of PBMCs supplied genomic DNA for unsorted samples. Remarks on this clone: Antigen specificity is unknown.

Only in-frame clones appear in the TCRdb table, and some are missing; sequencing was by immunoSEQ multiplex PCR. The repertoire includes about 510,000 clones, over 60% of them detected once, and roughly an eighth sits in the top ten. CDR1 is SGHTA and CDR2 is FQGNSA in the germline V gene. The CDR3 totals 12 residues. The V gene lost 1 base and the J gene lost 8 bases, with 8 bases spanning the gap. The chain links TRBV7-2 to TRBJ1-2; D uncertain. Sequencing was performed on PBMCs. This clonotype was obtained from a woman aged 35 to 49 in good health. Some clones in this sample may be carry-over from other donors' samples. The CDR3 nucleotides are TGTGCCAGCAGCTTAGTAGAAGAAGGCTACACCTTC. This codes for CASSLVEEGYTF.